One sample yielded the 31 T cell receptor beta chains listed below, sequenced in a study of memory CD4+ T cells and cytomegalovirus serostatus (dated by TCRdb to between 2017 and 2020). A FACSAria II was used to sort memory CD4+ T cells, defined as single viable CD3+CD4+CD8-CD45RO+ cells. The library was made by the immunoSEQ multiplex PCR assay. TCRdb mirrors the immuneACCESS table, restricted to in-frame sequences. Some clones are absent from its copies; in checked studies, under half trace to an unresolved V gene, and the reason for the others is unknown. Recorded for this sample are some 65,000 clones; roughly 80% of them occurred a single time. Over 0.4% of the sample is in the top ten clones. Sample: memory CD4+ T cells from blood. These TCRs come from an adult in good health and CMV-seronegative. Some clones in this sample may be carry-over from other donors' samples.

The V gene is TRBV4-2, the J gene TRBJ2-7, with 7 bases aligning to TRBD2. The V gene's germline CDR1 is LGHNA and CDR2 YNFKEQ. V trimming: 1 base; J trimming: 6 bases; junction bases outside the gene matches: 18. The CDR3 loop spans 18 amino acids. In nucleotides, the CDR3 is TGTGCCAGCAGCCAAGGAGTGCCAGCGGGAACGATTATACGCGAGCAGTACTTC. Residues: CASSQGVPAGTIIREQYF.

The chain combines TRBV7-9 with TRBJ2-1, with a possible D match to TRBD2 (7 bases). CDR1 is SEHNR, CDR2 FQNEAQ, per germline (reference sequence). The length of the CDR3 is 14 residues. V dropped 9 bases and J dropped 6 bases, with 18 bases sitting between them. CDR3 sequence: CASVSGGAGNEQFF. CDR3 nucleotide sequence: TGTGCCAGTGTGAGTGGGGGGGCCGGCAATGAGCAGTTCTTC.

The genes are TRBV6-5 and TRBJ2-7; D possibly matches TRBD1 or TRBD2 (5 bases each). Germline assignment: CDR1 MNHEY and CDR2 SVGAGI. CDR3 size: 15 residues. The V end was cut by 5 bases, the J end by 5 bases, with 19 bases between. The CDR3 region has the DNA TGTGCCAGCAGTCCCCGGGGCAGCTGGTTCGACGAGCAGTACTTC. Translated, it gives CASSPRGSWFDEQYF.

V is TRBV5-1 and J is TRBJ2-5; unclear D gene. Trimming left V 0 bases short and J 1 base short, with 7 bases between. Germline-derived CDR1 and CDR2 are SGHRS and YFSETQ. This CDR3 has 14 residues. Written as DNA, the CDR3 is TGCGCCAGCAGCTTGGTAACTTCCCAAGAGACCCAGTACTTC. It encodes CASSLVTSQETQYF. Full variable domain (rest looked up from reference TRBV5-1 and TRBJ2-5): KAGVTQTPRYLIKTRGQQVTLSCSPISGHRSVSWYQQTPGQGLQFLFEYFSETQRNKGNFPGRFSGRQFSNSRSEMNVSTLELGDSALYLCASSLVTSQETQYFGPGTRLLVL.

V usage is TRBV5-1 and J usage is TRBJ1-1; D uncertain. Trimming removed 4 bases at V and 4 bases at J, with 5 bases between. The CDR3 contains 11 residues. The germline CDR1 and CDR2 sequences are SGHRS and YFSETQ. The CDR3 spells CASSGPTEAFF. CDR3 nucleotides: TGCGCCAGCAGCGGCCCCACTGAAGCTTTCTTT.

The chain has TRBV2 and TRBJ2-4; perhaps TRBD2 as D (6 bases). This CDR3 region has 11 residues. Germline CDR1 SNHLY, CDR2 FYNNEI. V was clipped by 8 bases and J by 11 bases, with 13 bases between them. In nucleotides, the CDR3 is TGTGCCAGCGGAGTGGGGACTTTTCAGTACTTC. Translated, it gives CASGVGTFQYF.

CDR3 protein: CASSTWTSGRGETQYF. DNA for the CDR3: TGTGCCAGTAGTACCTGGACTAGCGGGAGGGGGGAGACCCAGTACTTC. This rearrangement joins TRBV19 to TRBJ2-5, with 15 bases identical to TRBD2. V trimming: 4 bases; J trimming: 5 bases; junction bases outside the gene matches: 5. Germline V lookup: CDR1 LNHDA, CDR2 SQIVND (reference sequence). This CDR3 is 16 amino acids long.

The genes are TRBV30 and TRBJ2-3; TRBD2 aligns across 7 bases. CDR1 GTSNPN and CDR2 SVGIG come from the germline V gene (reference sequence). The CDR3 is 14 amino acids. Trimming at V came to 0 bases and at J to 4 bases, leaving 4 bases not matched to a gene. The CDR3: CAWSVGGSADTQYF. The CDR3 DNA reads as TGTGCCTGGAGTGTCGGCGGGAGCGCAGATACGCAGTATTTT. Full variable domain (rest looked up from reference TRBV30 and TRBJ2-3): SQTIHQWPATLVQPVGSPLSLECTVEGTSNPNLYWYRQAAGRGLQLLFYSVGIGQISSEVPQNLSASRPQDRQFILSSKKLLLSDSGFYLCAWSVGGSADTQYFGPGTRLTVL.

The chain recombines TRBV2 with TRBJ1-4, with 10 bases identical to TRBD1. Germline assignment: CDR1 SNHLY and CDR2 FYNNEI. Trimming took 7 bases from V and 14 from J; bases not matched to a gene: 16. The CDR3 has 15 residues. In DNA form, the CDR3 reads TGTGCCAGCACCTCGTACGGGACAGGGGTCTCCCCGCTGTTTTTT. Amino acids: CASTSYGTGVSPLFF.

This chain joins TRBV30 and TRBJ2-6; the D is unclear. V shed 2 bases and J shed 0 bases, with 8 bases lying between them. The CDR3 spans 15 residues. The germline V gene has CDR1 GTSNPN and CDR2 SVGIG (reference sequence). CDR3 coding DNA: TGTGCCTGGAGTCTATCGGGCTCTGGGGCCAACGTCCTGACTTTC. Its translation: CAWSLSGSGANVLTF.

This clone has more than one count but fewer than ten. This sequence joins TRBV5-1 and TRBJ1-2; the D is unclear. Trimming left V 0 bases short and J 4 bases short, with 16 bases between. The germline gives CDR1 SGHRS, CDR2 YFSETQ. The CDR3 runs 16 residues. CDR3 nucleotide sequence: TGCGCCAGCAGCTTGGGGGCTCTTTGGACGAGCTATGGCTACACCTTC. Its translation: CASSLGALWTSYGYTF.

The genes are TRBV6-5 and TRBJ2-7; no clear D. CDR1 is MNHEY and CDR2 is SVGAGI in the germline V gene. Trimming left V 2 bases short and J 3 bases short, with 8 bases between. The CDR3 is made up of 13 amino acids. CDR3 protein: CASSYATYYEQYF. The CDR3 bases are TGTGCCAGCAGTTACGCTACATACTACGAGCAGTACTTC.

The CDR3 is CASSFSRTSGAGTGELFF. The CDR3, as DNA: TGCGCCAGCAGCTTCTCCCGAACGAGCGGGGCTGGCACCGGGGAGCTGTTTTTT. This chain joins TRBV5-1 and TRBJ2-2; 7 bases map to TRBD2. V gave up 2 bases and J gave up 4 bases; unmatched junction bases: 14. This CDR3 contains 18 residues. Germline CDR1 SGHRS, CDR2 YFSETQ.

The V and J genes are TRBV9 and TRBJ2-2; D gene ambiguous. V was shortened by 0 bases and J by 1 base, with 16 bases between the two germline ends. CDR1 is SGDLS, CDR2 YYNGEE, per germline. This CDR3 comprises 18 residues. The chain's CDR3 is CASSVVPRIQMNTGELFF. As DNA, the CDR3 is TGTGCCAGCAGCGTAGTGCCCCGAATCCAGATGAACACCGGGGAGCTGTTTTTT.

The V gene is TRBV5-1, the J gene TRBJ2-5; D not resolved. Trimming removed 3 bases at V and 3 bases at J, with 9 bases between. The CDR3 contains 13 residues. CDR1 is SGHRS and CDR2 is YFSETQ in the germline V gene. Here the CDR3 reads CASSSLMKETQYF. Written as DNA, the CDR3 is TGCGCCAGCAGCTCGCTAATGAAAGAGACCCAGTACTTC.

The chain couples TRBV5-1 to TRBJ2-7; D possibly corresponds to TRBD2 (5 bases). V dropped 1 base and J dropped 6 bases, with 20 bases sitting between them. The CDR3 is made up of 16 amino acids. CDR1 and CDR2 (germline): SGHRS, YFSETQ. Here the CDR3 DNA reads TGCGCCAGCAGCTTGAGGTCAGGACTGGGGAATTCCGAGCAGTACTTC. Translating gives CASSLRSGLGNSEQYF. Full variable domain (remainder filled in from reference TRBV5-1 and TRBJ2-7): KAGVTQTPRYLIKTRGQQVTLSCSPISGHRSVSWYQQTPGQGLQFLFEYFSETQRNKGNFPGRFSGRQFSNSRSEMNVSTLELGDSALYLCASSLRSGLGNSEQYFGPGTRLTVT.

CDR3 protein: CAISDSAGTGRVGGYTF. DNA of the CDR3: TGTGCCATCAGTGATAGCGCCGGGACAGGGAGGGTAGGTGGCTACACCTTC. This chain links TRBV10-3 with TRBJ1-2; 9 positions match TRBD1. The CDR3 sequence is 17 residues long. CDR1 is ENHRY and CDR2 is SYGVKD in the germline V gene. V dropped 3 bases and J dropped 7; count of bases not matched to a gene: 15.

The rearrangement joins TRBV9 to TRBJ1-3, with D unresolved. From germline, CDR1 is SGDLS and CDR2 YYNGEE. Between the trimmed V and J ends, which lost 0 bases and 4 bases, there was a span of 8 bases. The CDR3 is made up of 14 amino acids. Here the CDR3 DNA reads TGTGCCAGCAGCGTAGGGGGAGCCGGAAACACCATATATTTT. It codes for CASSVGGAGNTIYF. Full variable domain (missing parts from reference TRBV9 and TRBJ1-3): DSGVTQTPKHLITATGQRVTLRCSPRSGDLSVYWYQQSLDQGLQFLIQYYNGEERAKGNILERFSAQQFPDLHSELNLSSLELGDSALYFCASSVGGAGNTIYFGEGSWLTVV.

The chain carries TRBV19 and TRBJ1-2, with 8 nucleotides matching TRBD1. Germline V gene data show CDR1 as LNHDA and CDR2 as SQIVND (reference sequence). The CDR3 sequence is 13 residues long. Trimming removed 6 bases from V and 6 bases from J; junction bases left unmatched: 6. This chain's CDR3 is CASSRDRFDGYTF. The CDR3 DNA sequence: TGTGCCAGTAGCAGGGACAGGTTTGATGGCTACACCTTC.

The V and J genes are TRBV2 and TRBJ1-2; the match to TRBD1 covers 7 bases. CDR1 is SNHLY and CDR2 is FYNNEI in the germline V gene. CDR3 size: 13 residues. Trimming cost V 4 bases and J 6 bases; bases outside gene matches: 5. CDR3 coding DNA: TGTGCCAGCAGTGGACAGGGCGTGGATGGCTACACCTTC. Its translation: CASSGQGVDGYTF.

The table lists this clone with a count of one. V is TRBV7-2 and J is TRBJ1-1, with 9 bases lining up with TRBD1. CDR1 SGHTA and CDR2 FQGNSA come from the germline V gene. With V trimmed by 5 bases and J by 6 bases, 7 bases remained unmatched. The CDR3 extends over 14 amino acids. CDR3 nucleotides: TGTGCCAGCAGCCTGGACAGGGGTAGGCCTGAAGCTTTCTTT. This encodes CASSLDRGRPEAFF.

This clone was seen a few times. This rearrangement joins TRBV28 to TRBJ2-4; D could derive from TRBD1 or TRBD2 (5 bases each). V was clipped by 4 bases and J by 4 bases, with 14 bases between them. CDR1 and CDR2 from the germline V gene are MDHEN and SYDVKM. CDR3 length: 15 amino acids. CDR3 in DNA: TGTGCCAGCAGTTCCTGGGGGATCCAAAAAAACATTCAGTACTTC. Translated, it gives CASSSWGIQKNIQYF.

The genes are TRBV2 and TRBJ2-6, with D perhaps TRBD1 (6 bases). V was cut by 4 bases and J by 5 bases, with 15 bases left in between. Germline CDR1 and CDR2: SNHLY and FYNNEI. The CDR3 length is 16 residues. CDR3 coding DNA: TGTGCCAGCAGTGTTACTCAGGGGTATTGGGCCAACGTCCTGACTTTC. It encodes CASSVTQGYWANVLTF.

J is TRBJ2-1 and V is TRBV7-3, with TRBD2 matching over 10 bases. V trimming: 4 bases; J trimming: 7 bases; junction bases outside the gene matches: 4. The CDR3 covers 14 residues. CDR1 SGHTA and CDR2 FQGTGA come from the germline V gene. The CDR3 DNA sequence: TGTGCCAGCAGCTATGGACTAGCGGTAAATGAGCAGTTCTTC. Residues: CASSYGLAVNEQFF. The full variable domain, rest sourced from reference TRBV7-3 and TRBJ2-1, is GAGVSQTPSNKVTEKGKYVELRCDPISGHTALYWYRQSLGQGPEFLIYFQGTGAADDSGLPNDRFFAVRPEGSVSTLKIQRTERGDSAVYLCASSYGLAVNEQFFGPGTRLTVL.

This chain connects TRBV29-1 to TRBJ2-7; maybe TRBD2 (6 bases). Germline values: CDR1 SQVTM, CDR2 ANQGSEA. CDR3 length: 13 residues. Trimming removed 3 bases at V and 4 bases at J, with 13 bases between. CDR3 sequence: CSVEGTGGYEQYF. The CDR3 DNA reads as TGCAGCGTTGAGGGCACCGGGGGATACGAGCAGTACTTC.

This rearrangement joins TRBV18 to TRBJ2-1; no clear D. The CDR3 sequence is 13 residues long. CDR1 is KGHSH, CDR2 LQKENI, per germline. V was cut by 1 base and J by 8 bases, with 9 bases left in between. The CDR3 region is CASSPRLKDEQFF. The CDR3 DNA is TGTGCCAGCTCACCACGGCTTAAAGATGAGCAGTTCTTC.

On this clone: The CDR3 does not end in the conserved phenylalanine or tryptophan, so this is likely a read error. The chain joins TRBV7-8 to TRBJ1-2, with 8 bases lining up with TRBD1. CDR3 length: 13 residues. Per germline, CDR1 SGHVS and CDR2 FQNEAQ. V was clipped by 2 bases and J by 7 bases; unmatched bases: 3. The CDR3 reads CASSLTGGLGYTL. The CDR3 DNA reads as TGTGCCAGCAGCTTAACAGGGGGGCTTGGCTACACCCTC.

The V call is TRBV28, the J call TRBJ1-2, with 8 bases identical to TRBD1. CDR3 length: 13 residues. From germline, CDR1 is MDHEN and CDR2 SYDVKM. V trimming: 5 bases; J trimming: 8 bases; junction bases outside the gene matches: 7. This CDR3 is CASSLGQGWGYTF. In DNA, the CDR3 is TGTGCCAGCAGTCTAGGACAGGGTTGGGGCTACACCTTC.

V usage is TRBV28 and J usage is TRBJ2-2; D remains ambiguous. Deletions cut 4 bases from V and 4 bases from J, with 10 bases between. CDR1 MDHEN and CDR2 SYDVKM come from the germline V gene. The CDR3 is made up of 14 amino acids. CDR3 DNA: TGTGCCAGCAGTTCACCGTTTCGCACCGGGGAGCTGTTTTTT. Encoded protein: CASSSPFRTGELFF. The entire variable domain, with the rest obtained from reference TRBV28 and TRBJ2-2, is as follows: DVKVTQSSRYLVKRTGEKVFLECVQDMDHENMFWYRQDPGLGLRLIYFSYDVKMKEKGDIPEGYSVSREKKERFSLILESASTNQTSMYLCASSSPFRTGELFFGEGSRLTVL.

The V call is TRBV7-2, the J call TRBJ1-2, with D tentatively TRBD1 (6 bases). The V end lost 7 bases, the J end lost 4 bases, and 19 bases lay between the germline ends. CDR1 is SGHTA, CDR2 FQGNSA, per germline. The CDR3 covers 15 residues. CDR3 nucleotide sequence: TGTGCCAGCACCAGTTCTTCCCGGACAGTCTATGGCTACACCTTC. Protein: CASTSSSRTVYGYTF.

The chain is built from TRBV20-1 and TRBJ2-7; no clear D. Trimming shortened V by 3 bases and J by 5 bases, and 8 bases separated the two germline ends. This CDR3 comprises 11 residues. Germline V gene sequence: CDR1 DFQATT, CDR2 SNEGSKA (reference sequence). CDR3 bases: TGCAGTGCTAGTGGCACGAACGAGCAGTACTTC. It encodes CSASGTNEQYF.